The clone carrying this T cell receptor (beta chain) appeared many times. This may arise from a read error, as a much more abundant clone is one base away. These data belong to a study of Graves' ophthalmopathy and Graves' hyperthyroidism. Germline V gene lookup returns CDR1 MNHEY and CDR2 SVGEGT. The CDR3 has 13 residues. As the template, RNA transcripts were used to amplify TCR beta CDR3 regions. The workflow started with a first-round RT-PCR run with HTBI primers and then moved on to a second-round multiplex PCR. TCRdb analysed the multiplex PCR reads with MiXCR anew, one entry per CDR3 protein. The data contain about 380,000 distinct CDR3 sequences, 15% of them singletons.

Sample: peripheral blood. The sequence was obtained from a woman between 18 and 29 years old with stable Graves' hyperthyroidism. V and J are TRBV6-2 or TRBV6-3 and TRBJ2-5; D possibly corresponds to TRBD2 (5 bases). CDR3 region: CASSKTTQETKYF. The CDR3 DNA sequence: TGTGCCAGCAGTAAGACTACTCAAGAGACCAAGTACTTC.